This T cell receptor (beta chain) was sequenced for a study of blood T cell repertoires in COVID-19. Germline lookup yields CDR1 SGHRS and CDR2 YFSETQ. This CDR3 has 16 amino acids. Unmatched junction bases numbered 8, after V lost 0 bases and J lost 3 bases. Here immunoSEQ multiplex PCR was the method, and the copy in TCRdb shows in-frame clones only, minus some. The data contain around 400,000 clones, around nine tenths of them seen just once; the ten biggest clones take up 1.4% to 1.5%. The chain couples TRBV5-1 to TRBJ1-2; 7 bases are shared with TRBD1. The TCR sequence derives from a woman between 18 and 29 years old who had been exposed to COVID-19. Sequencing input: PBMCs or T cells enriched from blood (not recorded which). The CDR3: CASSLEAGGSDYGYTF. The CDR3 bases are TGCGCCAGCAGCTTGGAGGCAGGGGGAAGTGACTATGGCTACACCTTC.